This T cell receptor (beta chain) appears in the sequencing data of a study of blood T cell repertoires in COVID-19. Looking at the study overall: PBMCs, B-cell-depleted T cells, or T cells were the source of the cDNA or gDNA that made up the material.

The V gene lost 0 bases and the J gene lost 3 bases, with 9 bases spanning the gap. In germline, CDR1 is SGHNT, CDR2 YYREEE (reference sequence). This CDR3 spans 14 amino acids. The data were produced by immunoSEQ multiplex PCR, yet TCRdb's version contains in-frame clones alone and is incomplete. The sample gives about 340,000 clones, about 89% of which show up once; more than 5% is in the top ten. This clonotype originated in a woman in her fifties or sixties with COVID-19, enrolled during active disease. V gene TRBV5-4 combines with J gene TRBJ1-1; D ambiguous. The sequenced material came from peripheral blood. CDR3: CASSLGVGHTEAFF. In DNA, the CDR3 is TGTGCCAGCAGCTTGGGGGTTGGGCACACTGAAGCTTTCTTT.